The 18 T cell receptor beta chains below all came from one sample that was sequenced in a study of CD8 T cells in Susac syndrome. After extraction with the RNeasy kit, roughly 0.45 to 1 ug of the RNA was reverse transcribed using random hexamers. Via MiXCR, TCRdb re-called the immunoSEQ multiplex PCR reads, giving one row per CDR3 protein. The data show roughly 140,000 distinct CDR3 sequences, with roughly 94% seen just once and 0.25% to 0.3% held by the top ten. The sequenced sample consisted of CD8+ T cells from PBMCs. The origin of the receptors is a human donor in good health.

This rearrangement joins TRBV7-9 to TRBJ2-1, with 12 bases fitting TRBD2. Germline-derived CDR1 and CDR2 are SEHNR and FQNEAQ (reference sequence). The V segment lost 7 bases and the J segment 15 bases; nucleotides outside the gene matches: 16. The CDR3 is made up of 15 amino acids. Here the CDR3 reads CASKKTSGSQKTLFF. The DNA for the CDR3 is TGTGCCAGCAAGAAGACTAGCGGGAGTCAAAAAACGCTGTTCTTC.

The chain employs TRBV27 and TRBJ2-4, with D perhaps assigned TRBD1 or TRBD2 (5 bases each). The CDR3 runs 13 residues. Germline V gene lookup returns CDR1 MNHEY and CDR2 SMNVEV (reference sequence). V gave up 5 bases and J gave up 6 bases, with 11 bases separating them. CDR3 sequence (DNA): TGTGCCAGCAGTCAAAAGAGGGGAAACATTCAGTACTTC. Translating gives CASSQKRGNIQYF.

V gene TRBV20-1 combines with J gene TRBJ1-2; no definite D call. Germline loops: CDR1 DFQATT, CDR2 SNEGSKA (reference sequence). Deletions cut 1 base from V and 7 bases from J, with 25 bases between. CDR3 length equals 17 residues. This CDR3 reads CSARGVFKTDKTLGYTF. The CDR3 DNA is TGCAGTGCTAGAGGAGTCTTTAAGACCGACAAAACCCTTGGCTACACCTTC.

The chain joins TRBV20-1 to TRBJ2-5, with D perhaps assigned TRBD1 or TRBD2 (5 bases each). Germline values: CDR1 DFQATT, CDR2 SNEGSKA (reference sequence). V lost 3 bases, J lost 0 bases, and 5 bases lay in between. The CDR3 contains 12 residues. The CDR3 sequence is CSARGDQETQYF. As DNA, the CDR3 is TGCAGTGCTAGGGGGGACCAAGAGACCCAGTACTTC.

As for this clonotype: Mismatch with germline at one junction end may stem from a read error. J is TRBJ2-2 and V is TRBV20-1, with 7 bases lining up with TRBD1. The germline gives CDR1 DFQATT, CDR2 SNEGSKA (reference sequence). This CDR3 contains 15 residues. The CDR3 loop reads CSARAATGLSGELFF. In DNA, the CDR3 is TGCAGTGCAAGAGCTGCGACAGGGCTCTCCGGGGAGCTGTTTTTT.

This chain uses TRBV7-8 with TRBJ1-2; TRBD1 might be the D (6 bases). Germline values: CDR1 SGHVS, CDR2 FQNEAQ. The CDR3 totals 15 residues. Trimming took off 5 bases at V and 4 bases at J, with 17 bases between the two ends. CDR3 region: CASSMWTDNLYGYTF. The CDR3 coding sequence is TGTGCCAGCAGCATGTGGACAGATAACCTCTATGGCTACACCTTC. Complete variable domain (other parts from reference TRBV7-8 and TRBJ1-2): GAGVSQSPRYKVAKRGQDVALRCDPISGHVSLFWYQQALGQGPEFLTYFQNEAQLDKSGLPSDRFFAERPEGSVSTLKIQRTQQEDSAVYLCASSMWTDNLYGYTFGSGTRLTVV.

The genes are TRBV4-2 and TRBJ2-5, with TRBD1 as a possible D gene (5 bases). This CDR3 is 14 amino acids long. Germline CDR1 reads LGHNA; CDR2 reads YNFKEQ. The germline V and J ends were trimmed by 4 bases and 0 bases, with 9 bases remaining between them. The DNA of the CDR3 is TGTGCCAGCAGCCCCCAGGGCCACCAAGAGACCCAGTACTTC. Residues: CASSPQGHQETQYF.

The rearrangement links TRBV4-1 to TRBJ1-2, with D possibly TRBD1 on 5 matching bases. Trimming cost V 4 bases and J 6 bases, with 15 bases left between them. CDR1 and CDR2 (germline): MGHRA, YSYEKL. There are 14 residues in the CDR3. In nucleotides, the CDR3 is TGCGCCAGCAGCCTCGTCCCAGGGAGGGATGGCTACACCTTC. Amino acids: CASSLVPGRDGYTF.

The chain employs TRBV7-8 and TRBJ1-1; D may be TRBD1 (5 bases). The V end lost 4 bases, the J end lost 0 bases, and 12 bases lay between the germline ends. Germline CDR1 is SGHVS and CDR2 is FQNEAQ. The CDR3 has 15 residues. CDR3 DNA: TGTGCCAGCAGCTCGTTACTGGGGCTGAACACTGAAGCTTTCTTT. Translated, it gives CASSSLLGLNTEAFF. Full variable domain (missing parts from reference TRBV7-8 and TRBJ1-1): GAGVSQSPRYKVAKRGQDVALRCDPISGHVSLFWYQQALGQGPEFLTYFQNEAQLDKSGLPSDRFFAERPEGSVSTLKIQRTQQEDSAVYLCASSSLLGLNTEAFFGQGTRLTVV.

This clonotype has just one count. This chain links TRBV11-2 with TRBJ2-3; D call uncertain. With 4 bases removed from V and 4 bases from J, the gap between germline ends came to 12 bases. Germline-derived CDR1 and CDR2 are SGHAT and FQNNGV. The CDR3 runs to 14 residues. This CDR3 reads CASSWARNADTQYF. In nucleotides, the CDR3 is TGTGCCAGCAGCTGGGCCCGGAACGCAGATACGCAGTATTTT.

The CDR3 nucleotides are TGTGCCACCAGCAGTAGGGAGTACAATGAGCAGTTCTTC. Translated, it gives CATSSREYNEQFF. This chain uses TRBV15 with TRBJ2-1; D possibly corresponds to TRBD2 (5 bases). Germline V CDR1 and CDR2: LNHNV, YYDKDF (reference sequence). The ends were cut back, 3 bases at V and 4 bases at J, with 7 bases in the middle. The CDR3 has 13 residues. The variable domain in full, completed from reference TRBV15 and TRBJ2-1, reads DAMVIQNPRYQVTQFGKPVTLSCSQTLNHNVMYWYQQKSSQAPKLLFHYYDKDFNNEADTPDNFQSRRPNTSFCFLDIRSPGLGDTAMYLCATSSREYNEQFFGPGTRLTVL.

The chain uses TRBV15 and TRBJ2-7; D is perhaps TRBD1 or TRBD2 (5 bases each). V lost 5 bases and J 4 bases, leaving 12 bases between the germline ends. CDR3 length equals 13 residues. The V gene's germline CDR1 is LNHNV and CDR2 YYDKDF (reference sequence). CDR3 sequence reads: CATSGGTEYEQYF. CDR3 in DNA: TGTGCCACCAGCGGGGGAACGGAGTACGAGCAGTACTTC.

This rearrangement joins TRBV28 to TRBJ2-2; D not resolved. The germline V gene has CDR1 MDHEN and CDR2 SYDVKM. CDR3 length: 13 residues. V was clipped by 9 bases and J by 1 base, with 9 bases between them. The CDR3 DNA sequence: TGTGCCAGTGATTACAAGAACACCGGGGAGCTGTTTTTT. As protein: CASDYKNTGELFF. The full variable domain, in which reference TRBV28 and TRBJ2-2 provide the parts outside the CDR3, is DVKVTQSSRYLVKRTGEKVFLECVQDMDHENMFWYRQDPGLGLRLIYFSYDVKMKEKGDIPEGYSVSREKKERFSLILESASTNQTSMYLCASDYKNTGELFFGEGSRLTVL.

The CDR3 sequence is CATSLPSYGEETQYF. CDR3 nucleotide sequence: TGTGCCACCAGCCTCCCTTCATACGGTGAAGAGACCCAGTACTTC. The chain joins TRBV24-1 to TRBJ2-5; no clear D gene. Deletions cut 7 bases from V and 3 bases from J, with 17 bases between. This CDR3 has 15 residues. Per the germline V gene, CDR1 is KGHDR and CDR2 is SFDVKD.

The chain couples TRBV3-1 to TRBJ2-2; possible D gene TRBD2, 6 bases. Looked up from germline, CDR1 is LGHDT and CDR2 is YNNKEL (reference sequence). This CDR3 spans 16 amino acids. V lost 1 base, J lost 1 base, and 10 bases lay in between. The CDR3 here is CASSQVEGWNTGELFF. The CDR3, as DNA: TGTGCCAGCAGCCAAGTGGAGGGGTGGAACACCGGGGAGCTGTTTTTT. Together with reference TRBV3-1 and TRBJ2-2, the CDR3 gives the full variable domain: DTAVSQTPKYLVTQMGNDKSIKCEQNLGHDTMYWYKQDSKKFLKIMFSYNNKELIINETVPNRFSPKSPDKAHLNLHINSLELGDSAVYFCASSQVEGWNTGELFFGEGSRLTVL.

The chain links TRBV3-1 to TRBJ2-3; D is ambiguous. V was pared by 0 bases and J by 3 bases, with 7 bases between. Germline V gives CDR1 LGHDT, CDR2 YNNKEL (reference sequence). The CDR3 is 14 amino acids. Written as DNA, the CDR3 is TGTGCCAGCAGCCAAGACGGACCAACAGATACGCAGTATTTT. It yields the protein CASSQDGPTDTQYF.

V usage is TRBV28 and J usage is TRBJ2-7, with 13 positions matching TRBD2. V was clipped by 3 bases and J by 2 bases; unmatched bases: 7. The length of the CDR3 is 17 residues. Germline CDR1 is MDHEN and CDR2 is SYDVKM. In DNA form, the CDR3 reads TGTGCCAGCAGTTTGACGCCGGGACTAGCGGGAACCTACGAGCAGTACTTC. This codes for CASSLTPGLAGTYEQYF.

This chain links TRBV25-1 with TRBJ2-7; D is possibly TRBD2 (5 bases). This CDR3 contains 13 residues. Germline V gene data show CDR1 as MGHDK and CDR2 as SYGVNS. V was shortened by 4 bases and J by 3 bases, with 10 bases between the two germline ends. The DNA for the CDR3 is TGTGCCAGCAGTGTGGACTTGGACTACGAGCAGTACTTC. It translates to CASSVDLDYEQYF.